These 25 T cell receptor beta chains came from one sample sequenced in a study of CD8+ T cells in alopecia areata. After isolation, RNA underwent reverse transcription to generate cDNA as the sequencing template. Profiled with immunoSEQ multiplex PCR; TCRdb holds only in-frame clones, not every one. The repertoire includes over 80,000 clones, 40% to 50% of them detected once, and more than 15% sits in the top ten. Treatment specified: oral pan-JAK inhibitor, 5-10 mg twice daily. The sample here was CD8+ T cells sorted from blood, taken at week 24, from a patient treated with tofacitinib. These receptors came from a human donor with alopecia areata.

The chain uses TRBV4-1 and TRBJ2-7; 7 nucleotides align to TRBD1. Germline assignment: CDR1 MGHRA and CDR2 YSYEKL. V gave up 3 bases and J gave up 2 bases; unmatched junction bases: 10. The length of the CDR3 is 16 residues. CDR3 sequence reads: CASSQLWDRGTYEQYF. The CDR3 DNA sequence: TGCGCCAGCAGCCAGCTTTGGGACAGAGGGACCTACGAGCAGTACTTC.

The chain employs TRBV5-1 and TRBJ2-3, with D uncertain. The germline CDR1 and CDR2 sequences are SGHRS and YFSETQ. Trimming shortened V by 0 bases and J by 4 bases, and 6 bases separated the two germline ends. The CDR3 contains 13 residues. The CDR3 here is CASSLVVADTQYF. The DNA for the CDR3 is TGCGCCAGCAGCTTGGTAGTGGCAGATACGCAGTATTTT.

The chain is built from TRBV5-6 and TRBJ1-1; D is uncertain. The CDR3 spans 15 residues. V dropped 0 bases and J dropped 0 bases, with 9 bases sitting between them. Germline V gene sequence: CDR1 SGHDT, CDR2 YYEEEE. CDR3 DNA sequence: TGTGCCAGCAGCTTGGGCACCCTCATGAACACTGAAGCTTTCTTT. Its protein is CASSLGTLMNTEAFF.

The chain combines TRBV28 with TRBJ1-1; D is unresolved. Deletions cut 8 bases from V and 0 bases from J, with 10 bases between. Germline values: CDR1 MDHEN, CDR2 SYDVKM. This CDR3 region has 13 residues. The CDR3 loop reads CASAVTLNTEAFF. Here the CDR3 DNA reads TGTGCCAGCGCAGTTACCTTGAACACTGAAGCTTTCTTT.

This rearrangement joins TRBV9 to TRBJ1-2; weak D call: TRBD1 (6 bases). Germline V lookup: CDR1 SGDLS, CDR2 YYNGEE. Deletions cut 4 bases from V and 8 bases from J, with 12 bases between. This CDR3 has 12 amino acids. The CDR3 DNA reads TGTGCCAGCAGCTCAGGGGTGGTGGGCTACACCTTC. This sequence encodes CASSSGVVGYTF.

The table lists this clone with a count of one. This sequence joins TRBV13 and TRBJ2-3, with D perhaps given as TRBD1 or TRBD2 (7 bases each). The CDR3 sequence is 16 residues long. Germline loops: CDR1 PRHDT, CDR2 FYEKMQ (reference sequence). V gave up 4 bases and J gave up 6 bases, with 20 bases separating them. This CDR3 is CASSSRGVAGDDTQYF. CDR3 nucleotide sequence: TGTGCCAGCAGCTCCAGGGGGGTAGCGGGCGATGATACGCAGTATTTT.

J is TRBJ1-2 and V is TRBV19, with 7 positions matching TRBD1. With V trimmed by 3 bases and J by 6 bases, 7 bases remained unmatched. The CDR3 has 14 residues. Germline V gene lookup returns CDR1 LNHDA and CDR2 SQIVND (reference sequence). The CDR3 protein is CASSIGTDGNGYTF. The DNA of the CDR3 is TGTGCCAGTAGTATTGGGACAGACGGAAATGGCTACACCTTC.

This clone was seen a few times. The chain is built from TRBV4-1 and TRBJ1-2, with D hard to call. The CDR3 runs to 15 residues. CDR1 and CDR2 from the germline V gene are MGHRA and YSYEKL. Trimming removed 2 bases from V and 4 bases from J, with 14 bases in between. In nucleotides, the CDR3 is TGCGCCAGCAGCCAATCCAGTCCTACCTTCTATGGCTACACCTTC. Amino acid sequence: CASSQSSPTFYGYTF.

This clone was observed a handful of times. V is TRBV15 and J is TRBJ2-6, with a tentative D call TRBD1 (6 bases). The V gene's germline CDR1 is LNHNV and CDR2 YYDKDF (reference sequence). Trimming took off 1 base at V and 4 bases at J, with 17 bases between the two ends. There are 18 residues in the CDR3. This CDR3 is CATSRGPVGASGANVLTF. The CDR3 DNA is TGTGCCACCAGCAGAGGTCCAGTGGGGGCCAGCGGGGCCAACGTCCTGACTTTC.

This sequence joins TRBV9 and TRBJ2-1; D is undetermined. The ends were cut back, 4 bases at V and 10 bases at J, with 15 bases in the middle. The CDR3 length is 13 residues. CDR1 is SGDLS, CDR2 YYNGEE, per germline. This chain's CDR3 is CASSPPRSEEQFF. In nucleotides, the CDR3 is TGTGCCAGCAGCCCCCCACGGTCCGAAGAGCAGTTCTTC.

The J gene is TRBJ2-5, the V gene TRBV10-3, with D perhaps TRBD2 (5 bases). V lost 0 bases, J lost 2 bases, and 7 bases lay in between. CDR3 length equals 14 residues. The V gene's germline CDR1 is ENHRY and CDR2 SYGVKD. For the CDR3, the DNA is TGTGCCATCAGTGAGTCCCGGGAACAAGAGACCCAGTACTTC. It yields the protein CAISESREQETQYF.

This clone has more than one count but fewer than ten. CDR3 DNA sequence: TGTGCCAGCAGTTACTCCCCCTCGAGAGGGACAGATACGCAGTATTTT. Its protein product is CASSYSPSRGTDTQYF. The chain is built from TRBV6-5 and TRBJ2-3; a possible D gene is TRBD2 (5 bases). Germline loops: CDR1 MNHEY, CDR2 SVGAGI. The CDR3 extends over 16 amino acids. V dropped 0 bases and J dropped 3 bases, with 13 bases sitting between them.

The CDR3 region has the DNA TGCGCCAGCAGCCAACTACTAGCGGAGCTTCGATCGGCCGGGGAGCTGTTTTTT. This codes for CASSQLLAELRSAGELFF. V usage is TRBV4-1 and J usage is TRBJ2-2, with 8 bases fitting TRBD2. Germline V gives CDR1 MGHRA, CDR2 YSYEKL. V lost 2 bases, J lost 6 bases, and 14 bases stayed unmatched. The CDR3 runs to 18 residues.

The V and J genes are TRBV4-1 and TRBJ2-1; 7 bases agree with TRBD2. J was trimmed by 5 bases and V by 1 base; bases with no gene match: 5. The CDR3 is made up of 15 amino acids. CDR1 and CDR2 (germline): MGHRA, YSYEKL. The DNA for the CDR3 is TGCGCCAGCAGCCAAGCGGGAGGACGACACAATGAGCAGTTCTTC. Its protein product is CASSQAGGRHNEQFF.

This clone was detected only a few times. The chain joins TRBV11-2 to TRBJ1-5; D call uncertain. Germline CDR1 reads SGHAT; CDR2 reads FQNNGV. The CDR3 runs 14 residues. V gave up 1 base and J gave up 4 bases, with 8 bases separating them. The CDR3 bases are TGTGCCAGCAGCTTAGGACCGGGAAATCAGCCCCAGCATTTT. It specifies CASSLGPGNQPQHF.

This clone was picked up a small number of times. The sample holds other DNA sequences that translate to the same CDR3. The chain combines TRBV4-1 with TRBJ1-1; D ambiguous. This CDR3 has 12 residues. Trimming took off 3 bases at V and 1 base at J, with 3 bases between the two ends. Germline-derived CDR1 and CDR2 are MGHRA and YSYEKL. The CDR3 DNA reads as TGCGCCAGCAGCCAGACGAACACTGAAGCTTTCTTT. Translating it yields CASSQTNTEAFF.

The CDR3, as DNA: TGTGCCAGCAGTACACACCGGGACATTAAAAACATTCAGTACTTC. Its translation is CASSTHRDIKNIQYF. The chain links TRBV6-5 to TRBJ2-4; maybe TRBD1 (6 bases). Germline CDR1 MNHEY, CDR2 SVGAGI. The length of the CDR3 is 15 residues. The germline V and J ends were trimmed by 5 bases and 4 bases, with 15 bases remaining between them.

This clone was detected only once. The J gene is TRBJ2-1, the V gene TRBV4-1, with 10 positions matching TRBD2. This CDR3 has 15 amino acids. V lost 2 bases and J lost 8; bases outside the gene matches: 6. In germline, CDR1 is MGHRA, CDR2 YSYEKL. For the CDR3, the DNA is TGCGCCAGCAGCCAATTAGCTAGCGGGAGTTATGAGCAGTTCTTC. Protein sequence: CASSQLASGSYEQFF.

The chain has TRBV4-1 and TRBJ1-1; D gene uncertain. This CDR3 spans 14 amino acids. Germline CDR1 reads MGHRA; CDR2 reads YSYEKL. V was pared by 2 bases and J by 1 base, with 8 bases between. CDR3 protein: CASSQWAQNTEAFF. DNA for the CDR3: TGCGCCAGCAGCCAATGGGCCCAGAACACTGAAGCTTTCTTT.

The V call is TRBV9, the J call TRBJ2-5, with 12 bases fitting TRBD2. Germline CDR1 SGDLS, CDR2 YYNGEE. The CDR3 has 15 amino acids. The junction had 4 bases not matched to a gene; V was cut back by 2 bases and J by 5 bases. The CDR3 protein is CASSVSSGRVETQYF. CDR3 DNA: TGTGCCAGCAGCGTCTCTAGCGGGAGGGTGGAGACCCAGTACTTC.

This clone has only a few counts. The genes are TRBV9 and TRBJ2-7; D possibly corresponds to TRBD1 (6 bases). This CDR3 comprises 13 residues. Germline V CDR1 and CDR2: SGDLS, YYNGEE. Trimming cost V 4 bases and J 3 bases, with 11 bases left between them. CDR3 residues: CASSRTDYYEQYF. As DNA, the CDR3 is TGTGCCAGCAGCAGGACAGATTACTACGAGCAGTACTTC. Complete variable domain (other parts from reference TRBV9 and TRBJ2-7): DSGVTQTPKHLITATGQRVTLRCSPRSGDLSVYWYQQSLDQGLQFLIQYYNGEERAKGNILERFSAQQFPDLHSELNLSSLELGDSALYFCASSRTDYYEQYFGPGTRLTVT.

A few counts support this clone. The chain joins TRBV5-6 to TRBJ2-1, with D uncertain. There are 13 residues in the CDR3. Trimming took 3 bases from V and 7 from J, leaving 11 bases between them. The germline gives CDR1 SGHDT, CDR2 YYEEEE. In DNA form, the CDR3 reads TGTGCCAGCAGCTCCCCCGCTGGGAATGAGCAGTTCTTC. This gives the protein CASSSPAGNEQFF.

This clone was found a few times. V is TRBV2 and J is TRBJ1-1, with a possible D match to TRBD1 (5 bases). This CDR3 is built from 13 residues. The germline CDR1 and CDR2 sequences are SNHLY and FYNNEI. For the CDR3, the DNA is TGTGCGGGACTTGGGGGGGAGAACACTGAAGCTTTCTTT. Translating gives CAGLGGENTEAFF.

This clone was seen only a few times. This rearrangement joins TRBV29-1 to TRBJ2-3, with a weak D call TRBD1 (5 bases). The V end was cut by 7 bases, the J end by 2 bases, with 16 bases between. The CDR3 has 14 residues. Germline assignment: CDR1 SQVTM and CDR2 ANQGSEA. The CDR3 sequence: CSAPSQGATDTQYF. In DNA form, the CDR3 reads TGCAGCGCCCCCAGTCAGGGTGCCACAGATACGCAGTATTTT.

This clone was observed a handful of times. The chain couples TRBV10-3 to TRBJ2-3; 9 bases map to TRBD2. The V gene's germline CDR1 is ENHRY and CDR2 SYGVKD. CDR3 length equals 16 residues. Losses at the gene ends were 2 bases for V and 5 bases for J; bases not matched to a gene: 8. This chain's CDR3 is CAISETPSGTGDTQYF. The CDR3 DNA reads as TGTGCCATCAGTGAGACGCCTAGCGGGACTGGAGATACGCAGTATTTT.